The 16 T cell receptor beta chains listed next were all sequenced from one sample in a study of T cell responses to AZD1222 COVID-19 vaccine. The assay was immunoSEQ multiplex PCR, and TCRdb's table has in-frame clones only and misses some. The sample comprises more than 85,000 clones, about four fifths of which are singletons, and approximately 15% rests with the top ten. The material was peripheral blood, obtained on day 0 of AZD1222 vaccination. Every receptor here comes from an adult in good health.

V and J are TRBV18 and TRBJ1-5, with 11 bases aligning to TRBD1. Losses at the gene ends were 3 bases for V and 4 bases for J; bases not matched to a gene: 5. CDR3 length: 16 residues. CDR1 is KGHSH, CDR2 LQKENI, per germline. CDR3 loop: CASSPGTGGWNQPQHF. As DNA, the CDR3 is TGTGCCAGCTCACCCGGGACAGGGGGTTGGAATCAGCCCCAGCATTTT.

This clone was recorded once. The chain is built from TRBV12-3 or TRBV12-4 and TRBJ1-1; no clear D. The CDR3 is 12 residues long. The germline V and J ends were trimmed by 7 bases and 1 base, with 7 bases remaining between them. DNA for the CDR3: TGTGCCAGCAATAACAGGAACACTGAAGCTTTCTTT. Protein product: CASNNRNTEAFF.

The rearrangement links TRBV7-9 to TRBJ2-1; 11 nucleotides align to TRBD2. Per the germline V gene, CDR1 is SEHNR and CDR2 is FQNEAQ (reference sequence). V lost 5 bases and J lost 7; bases outside the gene matches: 7. The CDR3 runs 15 residues. CDR3 amino acids: CASSVTSGSLNEQFF. In DNA form, the CDR3 reads TGTGCCAGCAGCGTTACTAGCGGGAGTTTGAATGAGCAGTTCTTC.

This clone was seen a single time. Its ends do not fully match the called genes, so a read error is possible. V is TRBV9 and J is TRBJ2-3; D is undetermined. The CDR3 runs to 16 residues. Germline V gives CDR1 SGDLS, CDR2 YYNGEE. CDR3 sequence: CASSAEAGALTNTQYF. CDR3 bases: TGTGCCAGCAGTGCCGAGGCAGGCGCCCTCACAAATACGCAGTATTTT. The whole variable domain, filled in from reference TRBV9 and TRBJ2-3, reads DSGVTQTPKHLITATGQRVTLRCSPRSGDLSVYWYQQSLDQGLQFLIQYYNGEERAKGNILERFSAQQFPDLHSELNLSSLELGDSALYFCASSAEAGALTNTQYFGPGTRLTVL.

The chain is built from TRBV28 and TRBJ2-3; TRBD1 matches 7 bases. The CDR3 sequence is 15 residues long. Per germline, CDR1 MDHEN and CDR2 SYDVKM. V dropped 7 bases and J dropped 3; count of bases not matched to a gene: 10. The CDR3 region is CASTSRTGETDTQYF. DNA for the CDR3: TGTGCCAGCACTAGTCGTACAGGGGAGACAGATACGCAGTATTTT.

The chain couples TRBV11-2 to TRBJ1-4; 10 bases are a match to TRBD1. The germline V gene has CDR1 SGHAT and CDR2 FQNNGV. Trimming cost V 5 bases and J 7 bases; bases outside gene matches: 10. The CDR3 is made up of 16 amino acids. CDR3 DNA sequence: TGTGCCAGCAGCCCAGACAGGGGGCGCATAGGTGAAAAACTGTTTTTT. Amino acids: CASSPDRGRIGEKLFF.

The CDR3 DNA reads as TGTGCCAGCAGTTTACGGGGTATCGAGGGATTCGGCAAAAACATTCAGTACTTC. Protein product: CASSLRGIEGFGKNIQYF. The chain uses TRBV27 and TRBJ2-4; D might be TRBD2 (5 bases). Germline lookup yields CDR1 MNHEY and CDR2 SMNVEV (reference sequence). V was shortened by 2 bases and J by 3 bases, with 20 bases between the two germline ends. CDR3 size: 18 residues.

This chain uses TRBV24-1 with TRBJ2-5; D is unresolved. V was shortened by 3 bases and J by 4 bases, with 5 bases between the two germline ends. Germline CDR1 is KGHDR and CDR2 is SFDVKD. This CDR3 has 12 amino acids. The DNA for the CDR3 is TGTGCCACCAGTGATCTAAGAGAGACCCAGTACTTC. This translates into CATSDLRETQYF.

The genes are TRBV6-5 and TRBJ2-6; the D is unclear. Trimming stripped 1 base from V and 0 bases from J, with 7 bases between. Per germline, CDR1 MNHEY and CDR2 SVGAGI. This CDR3 has 16 residues. CDR3 in amino acids: CASSYYGFSGANVLTF. The DNA of the CDR3 is TGTGCCAGCAGTTACTATGGTTTCTCTGGGGCCAACGTCCTGACTTTC.

The V call is TRBV9, the J call TRBJ2-7, with D tentatively TRBD2 (5 bases). In germline, CDR1 is SGDLS, CDR2 YYNGEE. CDR3 length: 13 residues. V was cut by 5 bases and J by 3 bases, with 12 bases left in between. CDR3 region: CASSGARDYEQYF. The CDR3 DNA reads TGTGCCAGCAGTGGCGCGAGGGACTACGAGCAGTACTTC.

The J gene is TRBJ2-7, the V gene TRBV6-5, with D hard to call. V lost 7 bases, J lost 0 bases, and 10 bases lay in between. The CDR3 runs to 13 residues. CDR1 and CDR2 from the germline V gene are MNHEY and SVGAGI. The CDR3 sequence: CASTPPSSYEQYF. The CDR3 DNA is TGTGCCAGCACCCCCCCCAGCTCCTACGAGCAGTACTTC.

The V gene is TRBV9, the J gene TRBJ2-3; 12 nucleotides match TRBD2. The CDR3 is 22 residues long. Germline V gene data show CDR1 as SGDLS and CDR2 as YYNGEE. V trimming: 0 bases; J trimming: 2 bases; junction bases outside the gene matches: 19. CDR3 loop: CASSVATSSGGGGPPITDTQYF. The DNA for the CDR3 is TGTGCCAGCAGCGTAGCCACATCTAGCGGGGGGGGTGGCCCCCCGATCACAGATACGCAGTATTTT.

The rearrangement links TRBV11-3 to TRBJ1-1; perhaps TRBD1 as D (6 bases). In germline, CDR1 is SGHNT, CDR2 YENEEA. Trimming cost V 5 bases and J 5 bases, with 21 bases left between them. The CDR3 has 16 amino acids. The CDR3 sequence is CASSRTGTKVATEAFF. In DNA form, the CDR3 reads TGTGCCAGCAGCCGGACCGGGACAAAAGTTGCTACTGAAGCTTTCTTT. Supplemented by reference TRBV11-3 and TRBJ1-1, the full variable domain reads EAGVVQSPRYKIIEKKQPVAFWCNPISGHNTLYWYLQNLGQGPELLIRYENEEAVDDSQLPKDRFSAERLKGVDSTLKIQPAELGDSAVYLCASSRTGTKVATEAFFGQGTRLTVV.

This clone was counted between two and nine times. V gene TRBV4-2 combines with J gene TRBJ1-3; TRBD1 matches 8 bases. Germline CDR1 is LGHNA and CDR2 is YNFKEQ. The trim removed 2 bases at V and 2 bases at J, leaving 17 bases unmatched. This CDR3 region has 20 residues. The CDR3 nucleotides are TGTGCCAGCAGCCAAATCTTCGACAGGGGATCGGGAGCTGCTGGAAACACCATATATTTT. This encodes CASSQIFDRGSGAAGNTIYF.

The gene calls are TRBV7-8 and TRBJ2-7, with TRBD2 matching over 10 bases. This CDR3 comprises 15 residues. Germline assignment: CDR1 SGHVS and CDR2 FQNEAQ. J was trimmed by 4 bases and V by 2 bases; bases with no gene match: 5. The CDR3 protein is CASSLTLAGEYEQYV. CDR3 nucleotides: TGTGCCAGCAGCTTAACCCTAGCGGGGGAGTACGAGCAGTACGTC.

This clone rates as medium-sized (0.01 to 0.1%). As DNA, the CDR3 is TGTGCCAGCAGTCTTGTCACCGGGGAGCTGTTTTTT. Translated: CASSLVTGELFF. The chain recombines TRBV6-2 or TRBV6-3 with TRBJ2-2, with no clear D. The CDR3 has 12 amino acids. The ends were cut back, 5 bases at V and 4 bases at J, with 5 bases in the middle. Germline CDR1 and CDR2: MNHEY and SVGEGT.